The clone carrying this T cell receptor (beta chain) was counted a few times. The antigen is undetermined. These data originate in a study of CD8 T cells in ankylosing spondylitis. As the method for making TCR beta libraries, quantitative 5'-RACE with molecular barcodes was used. Via MiXCR, TCRdb re-called the 5' RACE reads, giving one row per CDR3 protein. Of 400,000 to 450,000 distinct CDR3 sequences listed, roughly a sixth are singletons. CDR3 length equals 11 residues. Trimming cost V 2 bases and J 8 bases; bases outside gene matches: 0. CDR1 and CDR2 (germline): DFQATT, SNEGSKA (reference sequence). Findings and caveats of the study: A TCR beta motif of several highly homologous variants seemed to mark ankylosing spondylitis blood. Several of the motif variants were reported before in synovial fluid and blood from reactive arthritis. CD8+ disease-linked clones were present at relatively low frequencies in blood. Disease-associated clones were reportedly significantly overrepresented in matched ankylosing spondylitis synovial fluid.

The chain joins TRBV20-1 to TRBJ2-1; 7 nucleotides align to TRBD2. This sequence was found in a male donor with ankylosing spondylitis. Sample: blood, either unsorted or a sorted T cell fraction (not recorded which). For the CDR3, the DNA is TGCAGTGCTAGACTAGCGGATGAGCAGTTCTTC. Its translation is CSARLADEQFF.